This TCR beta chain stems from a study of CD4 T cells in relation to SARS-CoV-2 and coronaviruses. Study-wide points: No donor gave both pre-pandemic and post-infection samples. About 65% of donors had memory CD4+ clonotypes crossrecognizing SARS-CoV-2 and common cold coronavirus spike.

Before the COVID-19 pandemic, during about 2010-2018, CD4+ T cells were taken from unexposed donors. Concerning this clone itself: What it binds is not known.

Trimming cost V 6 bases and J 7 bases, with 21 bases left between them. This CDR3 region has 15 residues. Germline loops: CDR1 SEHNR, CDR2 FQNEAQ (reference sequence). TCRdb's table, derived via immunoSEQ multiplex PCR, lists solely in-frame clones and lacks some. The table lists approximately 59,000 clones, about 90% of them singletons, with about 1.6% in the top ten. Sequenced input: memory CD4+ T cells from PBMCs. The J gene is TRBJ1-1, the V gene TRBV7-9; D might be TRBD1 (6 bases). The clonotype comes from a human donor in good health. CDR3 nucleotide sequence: TGTGCCAGCAGTCAATCCGGCTGGGGGCAAAGTGAAGCTTTCTTT. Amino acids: CASSQSGWGQSEAFF.